One and the same sample provided the 9 T cell receptor beta chains below, sequenced in a study of T-cell memory formation after mild COVID-19. TCRdb re-called the 5' RACE reads through MiXCR, storing one row per CDR3 protein. In the table there are roughly 510,000 distinct CDR3 sequences, 15% to 20% of which are singletons. The sequencing input was PBMCs or a T cell subset sorted from them (not recorded which). These receptors were collected from an adult woman who had mild COVID-19 (a few samples of this study predate the infection). Cell type and time point are not known.

This chain uses TRBV12-3 or TRBV12-4 with TRBJ1-1; TRBD1 matches at 7 bases. V gave up 8 bases and J gave up 1 base; unmatched junction bases: 4. This CDR3 spans 13 amino acids. The CDR3 protein is CASRTGQNTEAFF. CDR3 sequence (DNA): TGTGCCAGCCGGACAGGACAGAACACTGAAGCTTTCTTT.

This clonotype has a handful of counts. The chain employs TRBV7-9 and TRBJ2-7, with a tentative D call TRBD2 (5 bases). Between the trimmed V and J ends, which lost 5 bases and 5 bases, there was a span of 10 bases. The CDR3 runs to 12 residues. The germline CDR1 and CDR2 sequences are SEHNR and FQNEAQ (reference sequence). The CDR3 loop reads CASSKRVNEQYF. The CDR3 bases are TGTGCCAGCAGCAAGAGGGTTAACGAGCAGTACTTC.

The chain carries TRBV27 and TRBJ2-1; 10 nucleotides line up with TRBD1. Germline V gene sequence: CDR1 MNHEY, CDR2 SMNVEV (reference sequence). J was trimmed by 8 bases and V by 0 bases; bases with no gene match: 4. There are 15 residues in the CDR3. DNA of the CDR3: TGTGCCAGCAGTTTATCCGGACAGGGGGACTATGAGCAGTTCTTC. Protein product: CASSLSGQGDYEQFF.

The CDR3 DNA reads TGCGCCAGCAGCCCCCTTCCGGGGATCGATCAGCCCCAGCATTTT. Translated, it gives CASSPLPGIDQPQHF. The chain uses TRBV5-1 and TRBJ1-5; D is unclear. Trimming shortened V by 4 bases and J by 5 bases, and 16 bases separated the two germline ends. Germline V lookup: CDR1 SGHRS, CDR2 YFSETQ. This CDR3 has 15 residues.

This clonotype has a handful of counts. The gene calls are TRBV7-6 and TRBJ1-5, with 7 positions matching TRBD1. CDR1 is SGHVS and CDR2 is FNYEAQ in the germline V gene. The CDR3 is 24 residues long. V was pared by 6 bases and J by 0 bases, with 32 bases of the junction left unmatched. CDR3 amino acids: CASRFQTSSKLSGQIPYSNQPQHF. CDR3 in DNA: TGTGCCAGCAGGTTCCAAACCTCGTCTAAACTTTCGGGACAGATACCCTATAGCAATCAGCCCCAGCATTTT.

This clonotype was seen a few times. The rearrangement joins TRBV6-5 to TRBJ2-6, with D tentatively TRBD1 (5 bases). Trimming took off 5 bases at V and 0 bases at J, with 23 bases between the two ends. This CDR3 has 20 amino acids. In germline, CDR1 is MNHEY, CDR2 SVGAGI. The DNA of the CDR3 is TGTGCCAGCAGTCCGACCTACCGACAGTACACTTTCTCTGGGGCCAACGTCCTGACTTTC. Amino acids: CASSPTYRQYTFSGANVLTF.

The V and J genes are TRBV4-3 and TRBJ1-2; no clear D gene. Germline V lookup: CDR1 LGHNA, CDR2 YSLEER. The CDR3 sequence is 16 residues long. Trimming took 4 bases from V and 4 from J, leaving 19 bases between them. The CDR3, as DNA: TGCGCCAGCAGCCCTCGACTGGGCGTCGGTTCCTATGGCTACACCTTC. Residues: CASSPRLGVGSYGYTF.

This clonotype was detected only a few times. The chain employs TRBV15 and TRBJ2-7, with D possibly being TRBD2 (5 bases). Trimming took off 4 bases at V and 4 bases at J, with 14 bases between the two ends. Germline V lookup: CDR1 LNHNV, CDR2 YYDKDF (reference sequence). The CDR3 has 14 amino acids. The CDR3 DNA reads TGTGCCACCAGCACCCTCCGGGGAGCTTACGAGCAGTACTTC. The encoded protein is CATSTLRGAYEQYF.

In this sample, this clonotype turned up a few times. The V and J genes are TRBV4-2 and TRBJ2-3; 11 bases are a match to TRBD2. J was trimmed by 1 base and V by 0 bases; bases with no gene match: 15. From germline, CDR1 is LGHNA and CDR2 YNFKEQ. There are 21 residues in the CDR3. CDR3 loop: CASSQDPGLAGGSSRTDTQYF. CDR3 DNA: TGTGCCAGCAGCCAAGACCCAGGGCTAGCGGGGGGATCGTCACGCACAGATACGCAGTATTTT.